This TCR beta chain is drawn from a study of long-term antiretroviral therapy in people with HIV (dated 2022 in TCRdb). With respect to the entire study: Collection of the earliest samples took place about a decade ahead of the 2015 WHO recommendation for immediate ART, at a time when ART was typically delayed until CD4 counts fell. Whether ART initiation and durable HIV suppression were associated with changes in peripheral blood TRB repertoire composition and diversity was tested in a retrospective serial study. A total of 150 to 200 cryopreserved PBMC samples came from roughly 30 adults with confirmed HIV infection and were collected serially over a mean of approximately six years (range 1-12). Among the 30 or so participants with HIV, more than ten were female. No cross-contamination during QIAcube processing was seen in test extractions of a monoclonal T-cell line run alongside 25 to 35 polyclonal samples.

Study-level results and caveats: Because pre-ART samples had limited cell numbers, profiling was done on unsorted PBMC rather than on sorted CD4+ and CD8+ T cells. Expanded TRB clones identified before ART initiation dominated the repertoire across all time points, though the dominance fluctuated and decreased in many PLHIV after ART. Samples dated from the mid-2000s to the late 2010s, and the ART regimens used may be less effective than current ones. Starting ART was linked to a significant rise in TRB diversity, yet even with long-term ART the diversity remained significantly lower than in transplant donor controls. Because PBMC availability was limited, only the TCR beta chain was sequenced, with no alpha chain pairing. No data were available on ART adherence, viral resistance or therapy changes, limiting inferences about post-ART repertoire changes. Narrower CDR3 length ranges were observed in HIV repertoires than in controls, and an antigen-experienced repertoire with only a slight naive shift after ART was suggested by the network structure.

Reading the germline V gene gives CDR1 SGHDN and CDR2 FVKESK. The CDR3 runs 15 amino acids, cysteine and phenylalanine included. Only the CDR3 DNA stays, 45 bases, in frame from base 1. Germline trimming: 0 bases from V, 3 bases from J; junction bases outside gene matches: 5. Concerning this clone: Its antigen specificity is not known. Per-base quality was not reported, and no clone a single base away is much larger than it.

The immunoSEQ hsTCRB v3.0 assay was used at survey level resolution to sequence the TRB variable region. TRB sequencing targeted a depth of about 35,000-50,000 T-cell genomes per sample. An Illumina MiSeq with a v3 150-cycle kit was used to sequence the pooled TRB libraries. The source study handled its data this way. Repertoire analysis ran in R within a reproducible Nextflow workflow covering QC, data transformation and analysis. LymphoSeq2, an R package for AIRR-Seq data exploration, was used to implement custom analyses. After excluding a few samples that yielded fewer than 5000 total TRB sequences, 188 HIV repertoires remained for analysis. Among the 170 to 200 retained HIV repertoires, some 60 were collected before ART initiation and 120 to 140 were collected after ART initiation. Repertoires were downsampled to 5000 TRB nucleotide sequences, with summary statistics averaged over 100 downsampling iterations. TRB sequences were retained for analysis only if CDR3 regions of at least seven amino acids were present. A Shannon entropy-derived clonality score and the Gini coefficient were used to measure diversity. Repertoire networks linked the top 5000 CDR3 amino acid sequences whenever two sequences differed by an edit distance of one. For TRB CDR3 amino acid sequences, antigen specificity groups and MHC restriction were predicted with GLIPH2. To flag known CMV, EBV, HIV or tissue antigen associations, CDR3 amino acid sequences were matched against VDJdb and McPAS-TCR. Pre-ART, post-ART and control groups were compared with Wilcoxon signed-rank tests and Holm-Bonferroni correction. In TCRdb, the immuneACCESS table is reduced to in-frame sequences with V and J assigned. These tables do not hold every clone; where another copy was compared, an unresolved V gene accounts for under half, and the others remain unexplained. Clone size and the V and J calls come from that table; the DNA yielded D and trimming. The sample table lists around 16,000 clones, just under 80% of them with a count of one. Clones ranked in the top ten supply approximately 13% of the sample.

Participants were included only if at least one PBMC sample before ART initiation and at least two post-ART samples were available. All participants with HIV were treated in the United States of America. Before DNA extraction, cryopreserved samples containing roughly 0.9-11 million PBMC were thawed and washed. At the time of the earliest PBMC sample, participants with HIV were aged between 23 and 54 years. Each participant contributed PBMC samples from 1-4 timepoints before ART initiation and 2-8 timepoints after ART initiation, with a median of 7 samples. For every participant, serial HIV viral load, CD4+ T-cell count, ART history and demographic data were obtained. Using a Qiagen kit on a QIAcube, genomic DNA was extracted from unsorted PBMC, with samples processed in batches of 12.

The rearranged segments are TRBV14 and TRBJ2-7, and 7 bases in between align with TRBD2. This receptor was obtained from a woman in her 40s with HIV. The source material was unsorted PBMCs, sampled about 3.1 years after starting antiretroviral therapy. CDR3 protein: CASSQDGGGFYEQYF. At the DNA level, the sequence is TGTGCCAGCAGCCAAGACGGGGGAGGGTTCTACGAGCAGTACTTC.